The clone carrying this T cell receptor beta chain showed up just a few times. Its matching antigen is unknown. The TCR cDNA carried a universal primer site and UMIs from 5'RACE template switching. TCRdb passed the 5' RACE reads through MiXCR, listing each CDR3 protein once. The sample includes 510,000 or so distinct CDR3 sequences, roughly 21% of them seen just once. These data are taken from a study of T cells after yellow fever vaccination. Study background: The fractions with low cell numbers were processed using SMART-Seq v4 Ultra Low Input.

Study-wide findings and caveats: CD4 and CD8 compartments shared a small share of clonotypes.

Sequenced here: PBMCs, sampled 15 days after the yellow fever booster vaccination. The TCR was taken from a young man who received the YFV17D yellow fever vaccine.

CDR3 DNA sequence: TGCGCCAGCGGAAGGGACAGGGGGCAAGTCACAGATACGCAGTATTTT. It encodes CASGRDRGQVTDTQYF. The chain recombines TRBV5-1 with TRBJ2-3, with 12 bases lining up with TRBD1. The germline CDR1 and CDR2 sequences are SGHRS and YFSETQ. This CDR3 is built from 16 residues. V gave up 7 bases and J gave up 2 bases; unmatched junction bases: 8.